This T cell receptor (beta chain) was observed in a study of post-analysis software for immune sequencing data. Study information: Courses of disease covered relapsing-remitting, secondary progressive and progressive-relapsing multiple sclerosis. Regarding the study as a whole: TRBV5-6, TRBV5-1 and TRBV20-1 were among four or five TRBV segments more frequent in patients than controls.

This clonotype has a handful of counts. The antigen is unknown. Unique-molecular-identifier-tagged TCR beta cDNA libraries were used. TCRdb analysed the PCR reads with MiXCR anew, one entry per CDR3 protein. The table includes roughly 800,000 distinct CDR3 sequences, just over 45% detected once. This CDR3 is 18 amino acids long. Germline lookup yields CDR1 MNHEY and CDR2 SVGAGI. The V and J ends lost 2 bases and 2 bases, in that order; junction bases with no gene match: 7. Sequencing input: blood. V usage is TRBV6-5 and J usage is TRBJ2-3, with 13 bases aligning to TRBD2. This sequence originates from a girl aged 10 to 17 with multiple sclerosis. The DNA for the CDR3 is TGTGCCAGCAGTTACCGGGGACTAGCGGGACTCGACACAGATACGCAGTATTTT. Its translation: CASSYRGLAGLDTDTQYF.